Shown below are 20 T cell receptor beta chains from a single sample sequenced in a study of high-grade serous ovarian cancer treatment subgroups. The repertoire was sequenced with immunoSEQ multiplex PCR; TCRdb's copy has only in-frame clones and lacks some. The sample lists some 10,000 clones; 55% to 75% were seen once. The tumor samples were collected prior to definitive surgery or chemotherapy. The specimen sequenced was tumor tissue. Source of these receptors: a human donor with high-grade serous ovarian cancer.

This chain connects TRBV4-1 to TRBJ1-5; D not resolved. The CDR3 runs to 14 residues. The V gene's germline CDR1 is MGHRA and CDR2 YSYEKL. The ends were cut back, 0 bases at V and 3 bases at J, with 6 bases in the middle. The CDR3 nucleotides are TGCGCCAGCAGCCAAGAAGGATTCAATCAGCCCCAGCATTTT. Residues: CASSQEGFNQPQHF.

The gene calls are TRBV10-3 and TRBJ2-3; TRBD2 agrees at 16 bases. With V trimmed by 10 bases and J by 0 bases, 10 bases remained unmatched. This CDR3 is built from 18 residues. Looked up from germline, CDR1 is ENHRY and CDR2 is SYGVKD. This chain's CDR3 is CATAGTSGRAASTDTQYF. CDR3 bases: TGTGCCACCGCCGGGACTAGCGGGAGGGCTGCGAGCACAGATACGCAGTATTTT.

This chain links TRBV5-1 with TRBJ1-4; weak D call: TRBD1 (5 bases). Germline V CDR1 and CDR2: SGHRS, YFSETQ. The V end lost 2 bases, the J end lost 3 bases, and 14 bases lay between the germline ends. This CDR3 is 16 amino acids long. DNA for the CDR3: TGCGCCAGCAGCTTAGGACAACGCGCAGCTAATGAAAAACTGTTTTTT. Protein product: CASSLGQRAANEKLFF. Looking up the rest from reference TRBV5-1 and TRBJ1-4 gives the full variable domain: KAGVTQTPRYLIKTRGQQVTLSCSPISGHRSVSWYQQTPGQGLQFLFEYFSETQRNKGNFPGRFSGRQFSNSRSEMNVSTLELGDSALYLCASSLGQRAANEKLFFGSGTQLSVL.

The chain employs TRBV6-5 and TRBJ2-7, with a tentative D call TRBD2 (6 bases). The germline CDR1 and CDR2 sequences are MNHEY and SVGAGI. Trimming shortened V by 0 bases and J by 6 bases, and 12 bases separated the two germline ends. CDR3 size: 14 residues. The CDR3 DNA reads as TGTGCCAGCAGTTACTCGTTTAGCGGCGCCGAGCAGTACTTC. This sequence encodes CASSYSFSGAEQYF.

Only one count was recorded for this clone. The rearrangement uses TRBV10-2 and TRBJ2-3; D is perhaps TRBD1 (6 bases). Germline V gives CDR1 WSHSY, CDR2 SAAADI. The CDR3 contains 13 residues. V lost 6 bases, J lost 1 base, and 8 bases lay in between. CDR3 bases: TGCGCCAGCAGGGACAGTCGCACAGATACGCAGTATTTT. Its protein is CASRDSRTDTQYF.

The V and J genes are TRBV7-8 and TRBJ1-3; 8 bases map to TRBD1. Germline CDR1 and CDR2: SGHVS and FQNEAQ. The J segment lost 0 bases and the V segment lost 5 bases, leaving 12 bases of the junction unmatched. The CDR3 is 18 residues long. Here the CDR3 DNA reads TGTGCCAGCAGCACCCGGGACAGGTTATTGGGCTCTGGAAACACCATATATTTT. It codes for CASSTRDRLLGSGNTIYF.

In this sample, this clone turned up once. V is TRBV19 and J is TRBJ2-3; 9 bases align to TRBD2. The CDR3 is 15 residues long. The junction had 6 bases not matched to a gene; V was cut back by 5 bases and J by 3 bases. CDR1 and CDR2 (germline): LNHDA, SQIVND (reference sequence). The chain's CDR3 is CASSPPGLATDTQYF. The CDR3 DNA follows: TGTGCCAGTAGTCCCCCGGGACTAGCAACAGATACGCAGTATTTT.

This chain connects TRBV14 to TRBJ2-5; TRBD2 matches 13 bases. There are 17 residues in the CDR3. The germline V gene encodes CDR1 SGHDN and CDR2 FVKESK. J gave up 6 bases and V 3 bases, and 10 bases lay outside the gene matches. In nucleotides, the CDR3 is TGTGCCAGCAGCCATGGACTAGCGGGAGAGAGAGGAAAGACCCAGTACTTC. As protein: CASSHGLAGERGKTQYF.

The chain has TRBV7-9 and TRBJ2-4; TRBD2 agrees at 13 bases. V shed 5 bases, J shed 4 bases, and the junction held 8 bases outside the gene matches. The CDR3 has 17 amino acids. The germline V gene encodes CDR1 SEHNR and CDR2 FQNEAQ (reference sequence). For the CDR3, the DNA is TGTGCCAGCAGCCAAAAAGGGACTAGCGGGATTAAAAACATTCAGTACTTC. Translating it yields CASSQKGTSGIKNIQYF.

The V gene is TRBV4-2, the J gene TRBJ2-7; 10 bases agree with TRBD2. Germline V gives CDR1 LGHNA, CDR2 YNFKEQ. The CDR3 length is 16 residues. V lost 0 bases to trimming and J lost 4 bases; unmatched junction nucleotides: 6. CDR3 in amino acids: CASSQDLASGRYEQYF. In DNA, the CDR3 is TGTGCCAGCAGCCAAGATCTGGCTAGCGGGAGATACGAGCAGTACTTC.

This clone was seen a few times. The CDR3 protein is CAYRDRDSGEQFF. The CDR3 nucleotides are TGTGCCTATCGGGACAGGGATTCCGGCGAGCAGTTCTTC. The chain recombines TRBV19 with TRBJ2-1; 9 bases map to TRBD1. The ends lost 11 bases at V and 10 bases at J; junction bases unmatched: 12. CDR3 length equals 13 residues. Germline lookup yields CDR1 LNHDA and CDR2 SQIVND (reference sequence).

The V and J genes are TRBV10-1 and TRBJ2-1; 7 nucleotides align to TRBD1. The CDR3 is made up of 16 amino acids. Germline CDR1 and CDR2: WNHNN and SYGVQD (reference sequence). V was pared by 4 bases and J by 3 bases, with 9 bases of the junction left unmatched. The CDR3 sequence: CASSALQQGHYNEQFF. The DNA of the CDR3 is TGCGCCAGCAGTGCCCTGCAACAGGGGCACTACAATGAGCAGTTCTTC.

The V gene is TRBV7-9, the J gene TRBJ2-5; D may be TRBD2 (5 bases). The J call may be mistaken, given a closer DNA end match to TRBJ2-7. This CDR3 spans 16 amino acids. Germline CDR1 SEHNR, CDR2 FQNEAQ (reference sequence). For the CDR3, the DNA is TGTGCCAGCAGCCCAGGAAGTGGAGGAAACTCCTACGAGCAGTACTTC. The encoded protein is CASSPGSGGNSYEQYF.

In DNA, the CDR3 is TGCAGTTCGGCAGATGGCTACGAGCAGTACTTC. Its protein product is CSSADGYEQYF. V and J are TRBV20-1 and TRBJ2-7; D unclear. CDR1 is DFQATT and CDR2 is SNEGSKA in the germline V gene (reference sequence). V shed 8 bases and J shed 3 bases, with 11 bases lying between them. CDR3 length: 11 residues.

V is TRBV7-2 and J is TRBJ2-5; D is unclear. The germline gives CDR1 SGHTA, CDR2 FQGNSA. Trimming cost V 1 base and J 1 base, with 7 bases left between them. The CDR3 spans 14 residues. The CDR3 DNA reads TGTGCCAGCAGCTTAGACTACAGCCAAGAGACCCAGTACTTC. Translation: CASSLDYSQETQYF.

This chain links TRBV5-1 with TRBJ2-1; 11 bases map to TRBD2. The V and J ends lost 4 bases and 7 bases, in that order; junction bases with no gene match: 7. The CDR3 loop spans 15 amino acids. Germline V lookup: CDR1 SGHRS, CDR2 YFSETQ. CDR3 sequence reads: CASSNLAGGPNEQFF. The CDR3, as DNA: TGCGCCAGCAGCAACCTAGCGGGAGGACCTAATGAGCAGTTCTTC.

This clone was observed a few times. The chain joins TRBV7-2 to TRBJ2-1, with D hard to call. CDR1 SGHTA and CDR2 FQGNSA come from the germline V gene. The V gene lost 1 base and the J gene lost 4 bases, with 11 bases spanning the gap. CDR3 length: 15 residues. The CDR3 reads CASSLEGLVYNEQFF. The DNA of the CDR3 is TGTGCCAGCAGCTTAGAGGGTTTGGTTTACAATGAGCAGTTCTTC.

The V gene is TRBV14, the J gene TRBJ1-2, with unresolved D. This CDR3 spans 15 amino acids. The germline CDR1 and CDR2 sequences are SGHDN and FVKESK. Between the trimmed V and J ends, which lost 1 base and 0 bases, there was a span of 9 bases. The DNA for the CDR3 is TGTGCCAGCAGCCAAGGGCACGGAGCTAACTATGGCTACACCTTC. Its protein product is CASSQGHGANYGYTF. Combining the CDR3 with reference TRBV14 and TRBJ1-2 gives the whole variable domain EAGVTQFPSHSVIEKGQTVTLRCDPISGHDNLYWYRRVMGKEIKFLLHFVKESKQDESGMPNNRFLAERTGGTYSTLKVQPAELEDSGVYFCASSQGHGANYGYTFGSGTRLTVV.

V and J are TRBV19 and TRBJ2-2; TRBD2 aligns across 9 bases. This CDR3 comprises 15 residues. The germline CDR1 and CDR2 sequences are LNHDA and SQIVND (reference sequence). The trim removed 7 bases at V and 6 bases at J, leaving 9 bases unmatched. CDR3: CASTLAGSGSGELFF. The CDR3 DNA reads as TGTGCCAGTACCCTAGCGGGGTCGGGATCCGGGGAGCTGTTTTTT. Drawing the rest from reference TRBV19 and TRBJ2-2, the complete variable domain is DGGITQSPKYLFRKEGQNVTLSCEQNLNHDAMYWYRQDPGQGLRLIYYSQIVNDFQKGDIAEGYSVSREKKESFPLTVTSAQKNPTAFYLCASTLAGSGSGELFFGEGSRLTVL.

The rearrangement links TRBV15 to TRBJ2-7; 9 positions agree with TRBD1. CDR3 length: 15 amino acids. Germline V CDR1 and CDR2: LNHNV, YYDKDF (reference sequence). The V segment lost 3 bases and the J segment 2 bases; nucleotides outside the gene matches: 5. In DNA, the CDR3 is TGTGCCACCAGCAGGGACAGGGGATACACCTACGAGCAGTACTTC. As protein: CATSRDRGYTYEQYF.